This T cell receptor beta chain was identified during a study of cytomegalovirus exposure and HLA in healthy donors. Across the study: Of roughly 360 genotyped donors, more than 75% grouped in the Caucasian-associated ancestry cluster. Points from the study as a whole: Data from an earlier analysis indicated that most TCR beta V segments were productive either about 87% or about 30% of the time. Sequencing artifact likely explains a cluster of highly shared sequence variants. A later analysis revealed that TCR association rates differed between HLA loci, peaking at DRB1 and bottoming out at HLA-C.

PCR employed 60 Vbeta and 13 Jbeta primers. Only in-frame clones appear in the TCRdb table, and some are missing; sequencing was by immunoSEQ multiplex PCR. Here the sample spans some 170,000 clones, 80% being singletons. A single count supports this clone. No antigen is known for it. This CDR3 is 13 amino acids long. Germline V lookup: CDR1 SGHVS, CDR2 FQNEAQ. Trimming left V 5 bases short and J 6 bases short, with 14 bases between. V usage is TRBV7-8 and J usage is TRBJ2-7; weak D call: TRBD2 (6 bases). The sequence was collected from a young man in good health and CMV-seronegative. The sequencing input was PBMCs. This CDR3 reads CASSPDYTAEQYF. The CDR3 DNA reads TGTGCCAGCAGCCCGGACTATACGGCCGAGCAGTACTTC.